Below, one TCR beta chain is given with its context. The CDR3 length is 14 residues. Germline values: CDR1 SEHNR, CDR2 FQNEAQ (reference sequence). V lost 6 bases to trimming and J lost 7 bases, with 16 bases between them. This record belongs to a study of T cells after yellow fever vaccination. TCRdb used MiXCR to reprocess the 5' RACE reads, holding one entry per CDR3 protein. The sample lists 510,000 or so distinct CDR3 sequences; roughly 19% were seen once. V usage is TRBV7-9 and J usage is TRBJ2-1; D possibly corresponds to TRBD2 (6 bases). This sequence originates from a man between 25 and 39 years old who received the YFV17D yellow fever vaccine. This sample comprised PBMCs, obtained 15 days after the yellow fever booster vaccination. The CDR3 bases are TGTGCCAGCAGTAAAGCGGGTGGCCTTAATGAGCAGTTCTTC. This translates into CASSKAGGLNEQFF.